This TCR beta chain is drawn from a study of blood T cell repertoires in COVID-19. Clones were sequenced by immunoSEQ multiplex PCR, and TCRdb holds only the in-frame ones, with some missing. The data hold about 130,000 clones, with more than 70% observed a single time. In its sample, this clone was seen once. Deletions cut 5 bases from V and 4 bases from J, with 11 bases between. Germline V lookup: CDR1 KGHSH, CDR2 LQKENI. The CDR3 has 13 residues. The receptor's source is a woman of 80 years or more with acute or convalescent COVID-19. V usage is TRBV18 and J usage is TRBJ1-2; D call uncertain. The sample comprised peripheral blood. In nucleotides, the CDR3 is TGTGCCAGCTCAATAGACACCTCCTATGGCTACACCTTC. It codes for CASSIDTSYGYTF.